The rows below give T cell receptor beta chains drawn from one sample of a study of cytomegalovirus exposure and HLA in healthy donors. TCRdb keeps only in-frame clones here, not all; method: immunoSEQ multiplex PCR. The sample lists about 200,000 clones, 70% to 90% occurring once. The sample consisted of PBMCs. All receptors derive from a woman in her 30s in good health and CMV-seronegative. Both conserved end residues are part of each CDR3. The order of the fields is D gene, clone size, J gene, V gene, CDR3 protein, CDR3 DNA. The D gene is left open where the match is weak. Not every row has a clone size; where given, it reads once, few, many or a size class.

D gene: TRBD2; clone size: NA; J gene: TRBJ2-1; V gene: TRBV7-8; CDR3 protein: CASSERDGPNEQFF; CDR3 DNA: TGTGCCAGCAGCGAGCGGGACGGGCCGAATGAGCAGTTCTTC
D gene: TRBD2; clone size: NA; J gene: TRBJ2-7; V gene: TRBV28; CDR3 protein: CASIALAGGGYEQYF; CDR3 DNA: TGTGCCAGCATCGCTCTAGCGGGAGGTGGCTACGAGCAGTACTTC
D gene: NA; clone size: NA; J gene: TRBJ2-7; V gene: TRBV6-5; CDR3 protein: CASSELPPTYEQYF; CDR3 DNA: TGTGCCAGCAGTGAACTCCCGCCTACCTACGAGCAGTACTTC
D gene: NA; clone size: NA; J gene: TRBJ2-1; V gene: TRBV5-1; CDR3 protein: CASSLETGSYNEQFF; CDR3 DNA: TGCGCCAGCAGCTTGGAGACAGGTTCCTACAATGAGCAGTTCTTC
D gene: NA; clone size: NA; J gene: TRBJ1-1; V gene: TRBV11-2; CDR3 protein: CASSLDRSLEAFF; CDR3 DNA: TGTGCCAGCAGCTTAGATCGGTCCTTGGAAGCTTTCTTT
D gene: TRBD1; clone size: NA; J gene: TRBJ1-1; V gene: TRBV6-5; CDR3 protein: CASSSGTGYEFF; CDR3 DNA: TGTGCCAGCAGCTCCGGGACAGGCTATGAATTCTTT
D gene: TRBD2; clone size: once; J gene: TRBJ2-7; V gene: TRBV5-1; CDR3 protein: CASSLEGLAGVVEQYF; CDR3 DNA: TGCGCCAGCAGCTTGGAGGGACTAGCGGGAGTGGTCGAGCAGTACTTC
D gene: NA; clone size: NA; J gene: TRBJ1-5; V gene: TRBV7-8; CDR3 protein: CASSLQGFGNQPQHF; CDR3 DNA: TGTGCCAGCAGTCTACAGGGATTTGGCAATCAGCCCCAGCATTTT
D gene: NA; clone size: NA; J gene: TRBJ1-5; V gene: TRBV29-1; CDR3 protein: CSVVGASNQPQHF; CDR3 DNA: TGCAGCGTTGTGGGGGCTAGCAATCAGCCCCAGCATTTT
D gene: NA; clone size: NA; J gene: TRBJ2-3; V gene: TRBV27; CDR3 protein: CASSLLLGGVAVTDTQYF; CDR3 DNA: TGTGCCAGCAGTTTACTATTGGGCGGGGTGGCGGTTACAGATACGCAGTATTTT
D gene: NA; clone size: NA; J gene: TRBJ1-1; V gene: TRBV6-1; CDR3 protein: CASSELRGTEAFF; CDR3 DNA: TGTGCCAGCAGTGAACTTCGGGGGACTGAAGCTTTCTTT
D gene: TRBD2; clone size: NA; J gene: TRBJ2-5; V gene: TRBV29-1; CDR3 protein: CSVASGGQETQYF; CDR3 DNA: TGCAGCGTTGCTAGCGGGGGCCAAGAGACCCAGTACTTC
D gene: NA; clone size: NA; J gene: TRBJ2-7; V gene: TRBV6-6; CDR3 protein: CASRFSGSYEQYF; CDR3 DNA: TGTGCCAGCAGATTTAGCGGTTCCTACGAGCAGTACTTC
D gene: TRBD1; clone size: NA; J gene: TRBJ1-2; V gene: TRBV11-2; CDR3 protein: CASSLFSATGSDGYTF; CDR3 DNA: TGTGCCAGCAGCTTATTTTCGGCGACAGGGTCGGATGGCTACACCTTC
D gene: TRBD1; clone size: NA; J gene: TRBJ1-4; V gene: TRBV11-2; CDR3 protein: CASSRRQGAPGSEKLFF; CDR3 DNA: TGTGCCAGCAGCCGGAGACAGGGGGCGCCGGGGAGTGAAAAACTGTTTTTT
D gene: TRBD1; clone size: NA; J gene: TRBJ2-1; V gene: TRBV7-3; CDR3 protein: CASSLGQGTYNEQFF; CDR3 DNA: TGTGCCAGCAGCTTGGGACAGGGGACGTACAATGAGCAGTTCTTC
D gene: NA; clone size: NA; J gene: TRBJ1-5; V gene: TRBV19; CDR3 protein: CASSGSGRDQPQHF; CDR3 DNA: TGTGCCAGTTCGGGGAGCGGGAGAGATCAGCCCCAGCATTTT
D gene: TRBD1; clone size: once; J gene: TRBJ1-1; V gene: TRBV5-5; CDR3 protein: CASSFATGGEAFF; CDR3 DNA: TGTGCCAGCAGCTTTGCCACAGGGGGTGAAGCTTTCTTT
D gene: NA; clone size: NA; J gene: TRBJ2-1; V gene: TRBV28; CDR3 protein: CASSSREQFF; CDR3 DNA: TGTGCCAGCAGTTCTCGTGAGCAGTTCTTC
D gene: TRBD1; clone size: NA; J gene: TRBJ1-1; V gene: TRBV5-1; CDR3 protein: CASSDRQGTDTEAFF; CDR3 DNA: TGCGCCAGCAGCGATCGACAGGGGACGGACACTGAAGCTTTCTTT
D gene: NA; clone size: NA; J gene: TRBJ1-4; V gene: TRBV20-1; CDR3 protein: CSGSVAEKLFF; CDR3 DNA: TGCAGTGGGAGTGTGGCCGAAAAACTGTTTTTT
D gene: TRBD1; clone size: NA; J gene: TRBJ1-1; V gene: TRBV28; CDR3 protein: CASSTTTGAPEAFF; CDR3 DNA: TGTGCCAGCAGTACGACAACAGGGGCCCCTGAAGCTTTCTTT
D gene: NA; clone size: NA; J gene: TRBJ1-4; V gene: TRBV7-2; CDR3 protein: CASSTQRATNEKLFF; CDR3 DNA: TGTGCCAGCAGCACCCAAAGAGCAACTAATGAAAAACTGTTTTTT
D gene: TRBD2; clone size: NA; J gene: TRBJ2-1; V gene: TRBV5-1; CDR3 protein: CASSLRLAGRVLNEQFF; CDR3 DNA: TGCGCCAGCAGCTTGAGGCTAGCGGGGAGAGTACTCAATGAGCAGTTCTTC
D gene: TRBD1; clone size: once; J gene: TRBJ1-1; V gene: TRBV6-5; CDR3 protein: CASSWDRGDTEAFF; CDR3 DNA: TGTGCCAGCAGTTGGGACAGGGGGGACACTGAAGCTTTCTTT
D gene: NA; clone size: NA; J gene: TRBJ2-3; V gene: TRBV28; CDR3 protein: CASTDNPVTDTQYF; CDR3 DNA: TGTGCCAGCACCGACAACCCAGTTACAGATACGCAGTATTTT
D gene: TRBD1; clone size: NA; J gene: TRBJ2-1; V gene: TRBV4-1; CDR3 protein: CASSQYLRQGASNEQFF; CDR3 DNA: TGCGCCAGCAGCCAATATTTAAGACAGGGGGCCTCGAATGAGCAGTTCTTC
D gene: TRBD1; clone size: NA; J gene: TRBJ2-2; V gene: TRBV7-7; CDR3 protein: CASSRTGNTGELFF; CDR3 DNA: TGTGCTAGCAGCCGGACAGGCAACACCGGGGAGCTGTTTTTT